Listed below are T cell receptor beta chains from one sample, sequenced in a study of T cells in Graves' hyperthyroidism and ophthalmopathy. Via MiXCR, TCRdb re-called the multiplex PCR reads, giving one row per CDR3 protein. Found here are approximately 500,000 distinct CDR3 sequences, about 43% of them singletons; the top ten hold approximately 7.5%. Sequenced material: peripheral blood or thyroid tissue (not recorded which). The receptors come from a woman under 30 with Graves' hyperthyroidism. Each CDR3 is given with its conserved first and last residue. Fields, in order: D gene, J gene, V gene, clone size, CDR3 DNA, CDR3 protein. The D gene is left open where the match is weak. Only part of the rows carry a size: once, few, many, or a class if the clone is expanded.

d_gene: -; j_gene: TRBJ2-7; v_gene: TRBV4-1; abundance: few; CDR3nt: TGCGCCAGCAGCCAAGAAAATGGGTACGAGCAGTACTTC; CDR3aa: CASSQENGYEQYF
d_gene: -; j_gene: TRBJ2-5; v_gene: TRBV3-1; abundance: -; CDR3nt: TGTGCCAGCAGCCCTCTAGGAGATTACGAGACCCAGTACTTC; CDR3aa: CASSPLGDYETQYF
d_gene: -; j_gene: TRBJ1-1; v_gene: TRBV11-1; abundance: -; CDR3nt: TGTGCCAGCAGTGCCACCCGTGGAAATGTGGAAGCTTTCTTT; CDR3aa: CASSATRGNVEAFF
d_gene: -; j_gene: TRBJ2-1; v_gene: TRBV20-1; abundance: -; CDR3nt: TGCAGTGCTAGGGGGGTCTTAAAGTACAATGAGCAGTTCTTC; CDR3aa: CSARGVLKYNEQFF
d_gene: TRBD2; j_gene: TRBJ2-2; v_gene: TRBV5-1; abundance: many; CDR3nt: TGCGCCAGCAGCTTGAGGGGACTAGCGGACACCGGGGAGCTGTTTTTT; CDR3aa: CASSLRGLADTGELFF
d_gene: TRBD1; j_gene: TRBJ2-7; v_gene: TRBV5-6; abundance: many; CDR3nt: TGTGCCAGCAGCAGCCGGACAGGGGCTGATGAGCAGTACTTC; CDR3aa: CASSSRTGADEQYF
d_gene: TRBD1; j_gene: TRBJ1-2; v_gene: TRBV25-1; abundance: -; CDR3nt: TGTGCCAGCAGTGATCCGACAGGGGTCTATGGCTACACCTTC; CDR3aa: CASSDPTGVYGYTF
d_gene: TRBD2; j_gene: TRBJ2-1; v_gene: TRBV24-1; abundance: -; CDR3nt: TGTGCCACCAGTTCTCTAGCGGGAGGGAACAATGAGCAGTTCTTC; CDR3aa: CATSSLAGGNNEQFF
d_gene: -; j_gene: TRBJ2-6; v_gene: TRBV2; abundance: -; CDR3nt: TGTGCCAGCAGTCCTGGCGGTGGGGCCAACGTCCTGACTTTC; CDR3aa: CASSPGGGANVLTF
d_gene: TRBD1; j_gene: TRBJ1-2; v_gene: TRBV20-1; abundance: once; CDR3nt: TGCAGTGCTAGAGGGACAGGGGACATAGACTATGGCTACACCTTC; CDR3aa: CSARGTGDIDYGYTF
d_gene: -; j_gene: TRBJ1-6; v_gene: TRBV20-1; abundance: -; CDR3nt: TGCAGTGCTCGGACAGCCACATCGACACCCCTCCACTTT; CDR3aa: CSARTATSTPLHF
d_gene: TRBD1; j_gene: TRBJ1-2; v_gene: TRBV29-1; abundance: many; CDR3nt: TGCAGCGTTGAAGATCGGGACAGGGCCTCCACTCTTTATGGCTACACCTTC; CDR3aa: CSVEDRDRASTLYGYTF